This entry lists 31 T cell receptor beta chains sequenced from one sample in a study of cytomegalovirus exposure and HLA in healthy donors. The PCR was carried out with 60 Vbeta primers and 13 Jbeta primers. Profiling relied on immunoSEQ multiplex PCR, and the TCRdb table lists in-frame clones only, not all of them. The sample yields some 120,000 clones, more than 80% seen once. The sequencing sample was made of PBMCs. All receptors come from a man aged 25-40 years in good health and CMV-seronegative.

This chain links TRBV30 with TRBJ1-1; TRBD1 aligns across 7 bases. The CDR3 is made up of 15 amino acids. Trimming cost V 4 bases and J 7 bases; bases outside gene matches: 15. CDR1 and CDR2 from the germline V gene are GTSNPN and SVGIG (reference sequence). CDR3 loop: CAWIRGQPRTGEAFF. CDR3 DNA: TGTGCCTGGATAAGGGGGCAGCCTAGAACAGGTGAAGCTTTCTTT.

The table lists this clone with a few counts. J is TRBJ2-7 and V is TRBV5-1, with 9 positions matching TRBD2. Germline V gene sequence: CDR1 SGHRS, CDR2 YFSETQ. The CDR3 covers 15 residues. Trimming cost V 0 bases and J 3 bases; bases outside gene matches: 4. DNA for the CDR3: TGCGCCAGCAGCTTGGGACTAGCGGATAACTACGAGCAGTACTTC. Protein sequence: CASSLGLADNYEQYF.

V gene TRBV7-2 combines with J gene TRBJ2-3; the D is unclear. Trimming stripped 1 base from V and 8 bases from J, with 7 bases between. Germline values: CDR1 SGHTA, CDR2 FQGNSA. There are 12 residues in the CDR3. CDR3 region: CASSLGARTQYF. The CDR3 DNA reads as TGTGCCAGCAGCTTAGGGGCTCGTACGCAGTATTTT.

CDR3 sequence (DNA): TGCAGCGTTCCCGGGGGGGACTATGGCTACACCTTC. This sequence encodes CSVPGGDYGYTF. V gene TRBV29-1 combines with J gene TRBJ1-2; possible D gene TRBD1, 5 bases. Germline V gene sequence: CDR1 SQVTM, CDR2 ANQGSEA. V lost 5 bases and J lost 3, with 10 bases in between. CDR3 size: 12 residues.

CDR3 amino acids: CASGKKEPGEETQYF. The CDR3, as DNA: TGTGCCAGCGGCAAAAAAGAGCCAGGGGAAGAGACCCAGTACTTC. This chain links TRBV21-1 with TRBJ2-5; TRBD1, the D gene given by the table, was not confirmed from the DNA. TRBV21-1 is a pseudogene locus. This CDR3 has 15 residues.

For this clone: A much larger clone sits a single nucleotide away, making a read error possible. The chain links TRBV6-1 to TRBJ2-2, with D possibly TRBD2 on 5 matching bases. The CDR3 totals 13 residues. Between the trimmed V and J ends, which lost 4 bases and 3 bases, there was a span of 6 bases. Germline CDR1 reads MNHNS; CDR2 reads SASEGT. CDR3 in amino acids: CASSGTYTGELFF. CDR3 nucleotide sequence: TGTGCCAGCAGTGGGACTTACACCGGGGAGCTGTTTTTT.

In regard to this clone: The sample holds other DNA sequences that translate to the same CDR3. The chain couples TRBV29-1 to TRBJ2-2, with D maybe TRBD1 (6 bases). This CDR3 is built from 13 residues. Germline CDR1 and CDR2: SQVTM and ANQGSEA. V gave up 7 bases and J gave up 5 bases, with 14 bases separating them. CDR3 region: CSGRRGGTGELFF. CDR3 nucleotide sequence: TGCAGCGGGCGCAGGGGTGGTACCGGGGAGCTGTTTTTT.

J is TRBJ1-2 and V is TRBV19; 12 positions match TRBD1. The junction had 5 bases not matched to a gene; V was cut back by 5 bases and J by 7 bases. Per the germline V gene, CDR1 is LNHDA and CDR2 is SQIVND (reference sequence). The CDR3 length is 14 residues. CDR3 sequence reads: CASSVGTGGFGYTF. In DNA form, the CDR3 reads TGTGCCAGTAGTGTCGGGACAGGGGGCTTTGGCTACACCTTC.

The rearrangement joins TRBV29-1 to TRBJ2-2; D not resolved. The V and J ends lost 2 bases and 1 base respectively, with 5 bases between them. Germline V gene sequence: CDR1 SQVTM, CDR2 ANQGSEA. The CDR3 consists of 13 residues. DNA for the CDR3: TGCAGCGTTGAACAGTGGAACACCGGGGAGCTGTTTTTT. Translated, it gives CSVEQWNTGELFF.

CDR3 sequence (DNA): TGTGCCAGCAGGCGACCCGACAGGGTGACTGAAGCTTTCTTT. Protein product: CASRRPDRVTEAFF. The genes are TRBV27 and TRBJ1-1, with TRBD1 identical over 7 bases. CDR1 and CDR2 (germline): MNHEY, SMNVEV (reference sequence). This CDR3 spans 14 amino acids. The V segment lost 6 bases and the J segment 5 bases; nucleotides outside the gene matches: 9.

This chain connects TRBV6-5 to TRBJ1-5; D gene uncertain. Germline assignment: CDR1 MNHEY and CDR2 SVGAGI. The CDR3 consists of 14 residues. Trimming pared 2 bases from V and 1 base from J, leaving 6 bases between. In nucleotides, the CDR3 is TGTGCCAGCAGTTACAGCCAAAGCAATCAGCCCCAGCATTTT. It codes for CASSYSQSNQPQHF.

This clone came up once. The chain couples TRBV11-2 to TRBJ2-1; the match to TRBD2 covers 7 bases. This CDR3 is 16 amino acids long. Germline V gene lookup returns CDR1 SGHAT and CDR2 FQNNGV. V was clipped by 4 bases and J by 6 bases; unmatched bases: 12. CDR3 in amino acids: CASSSKLAGVSNEQFF. CDR3 in DNA: TGTGCCAGCAGCTCAAAATTGGCGGGAGTGAGCAATGAGCAGTTCTTC.

The genes are TRBV7-9 and TRBJ1-1, with 7 positions matching TRBD1. The germline V gene has CDR1 SEHNR and CDR2 FQNEAQ (reference sequence). V was pared by 4 bases and J by 0 bases, with 8 bases of the junction left unmatched. CDR3 size: 16 residues. CDR3 bases: TGTGCCAGCAGCTCGTTACCGGGACAGATGAACACTGAAGCTTTCTTT. Translation gives CASSSLPGQMNTEAFF.

The chain combines TRBV6-4 with TRBJ2-1; D is possibly TRBD2 (5 bases). The CDR3 runs 16 residues. V was pared by 1 base and J by 6 bases, with 16 bases between. Germline V CDR1 and CDR2: MRHNA, SNTAGT. CDR3 residues: CASSDWWGADSNEQFF. The CDR3 bases are TGTGCCAGCAGTGACTGGTGGGGAGCGGATTCCAATGAGCAGTTCTTC.

The V call is TRBV10-3, the J call TRBJ2-7; 9 bases fit TRBD1. The CDR3 totals 13 residues. The V and J ends lost 8 bases and 3 bases, in that order; junction bases with no gene match: 5. The germline CDR1 and CDR2 sequences are ENHRY and SYGVKD. In nucleotides, the CDR3 is TGTGCCATCTCACCGGGACAGGGCTACGAGCAGTACTTC. Its translation is CAISPGQGYEQYF.

DNA of the CDR3: TGTGCCAGCAGTTACGACACGGTGGGCTACGAGCAGTACTTC. It is translated as CASSYDTVGYEQYF. V usage is TRBV6-5 and J usage is TRBJ2-7, with D uncertain. This CDR3 contains 14 residues. Germline V gene sequence: CDR1 MNHEY, CDR2 SVGAGI. V dropped 2 bases and J dropped 3 bases, with 11 bases sitting between them.

This clone was observed a handful of times. The CDR3 nucleotides are TGCAGCGTCGCGACAGGGGCCTACGAGCAGTACTTC. Residues: CSVATGAYEQYF. The chain combines TRBV29-1 with TRBJ2-7; TRBD1 matches 8 bases. Germline CDR1 reads SQVTM; CDR2 reads ANQGSEA. Trimming removed 6 bases from V and 2 bases from J; junction bases left unmatched: 3. This CDR3 has 12 amino acids.

V is TRBV29-1 and J is TRBJ2-7, with 7 bases aligning to TRBD1. Germline V CDR1 and CDR2: SQVTM, ANQGSEA. The CDR3 consists of 11 residues. Unmatched junction bases numbered 2, after V lost 6 bases and J lost 3 bases. DNA of the CDR3: TGCAGCGTAAACAGGGGCTACGAGCAGTACTTC. It yields the protein CSVNRGYEQYF.

This clone was seen just once. This chain links TRBV19 with TRBJ2-7; a weak D match, TRBD2 (6 bases). This CDR3 is built from 20 residues. V was trimmed by 5 bases and J by 1 base, leaving 30 bases between them. The V gene's germline CDR1 is LNHDA and CDR2 SQIVND (reference sequence). In DNA, the CDR3 is TGTGCCAGTAGTGCAGACGGATGGGGGGATAGCCGGGAACTTTCCTACGAGCAGTACTTC. As protein: CASSADGWGDSRELSYEQYF.

This rearrangement joins TRBV30 to TRBJ2-1, with D unclear. V lost 5 bases and J 0 bases, leaving 8 bases between the germline ends. The CDR3 extends over 13 amino acids. Germline CDR1 is GTSNPN and CDR2 is SVGIG (reference sequence). The CDR3 reads CAWQQSSYNEQFF. Here the CDR3 DNA reads TGTGCCTGGCAACAAAGCTCCTACAATGAGCAGTTCTTC.

This chain links TRBV5-6 with TRBJ2-1; D not resolved. Germline-derived CDR1 and CDR2 are SGHDT and YYEEEE. Trimming took off 0 bases at V and 0 bases at J, with 7 bases between the two ends. The CDR3 runs 15 residues. CDR3 amino acids: CASSLGALSYNEQFF. The CDR3 DNA reads TGTGCCAGCAGCTTGGGAGCGCTCTCCTACAATGAGCAGTTCTTC.

The J gene is TRBJ2-1, the V gene TRBV5-1, with D perhaps TRBD2 (6 bases). The germline V gene has CDR1 SGHRS and CDR2 YFSETQ. The length of the CDR3 is 15 residues. V dropped 2 bases and J dropped 0 bases, with 9 bases sitting between them. The CDR3 DNA follows: TGCGCCAGCAGCTTTCTAGCGTACTCCTACAATGAGCAGTTCTTC. It yields the protein CASSFLAYSYNEQFF.

The chain is built from TRBV29-1 and TRBJ1-1; D is possibly TRBD1 (5 bases). CDR3 length: 14 residues. V was cut by 3 bases and J by 0 bases, with 11 bases left in between. CDR1 and CDR2 (germline): SQVTM, ANQGSEA. The CDR3 region is CSVEGLVMNTEAFF. CDR3 bases: TGCAGCGTTGAGGGGCTGGTGATGAACACTGAAGCTTTCTTT.

The chain is built from TRBV6-1 and TRBJ1-1; 12 bases agree with TRBD1. Looked up from germline, CDR1 is MNHNS and CDR2 is SASEGT. The junction had 3 bases not matched to a gene; V was cut back by 3 bases and J by 4 bases. This CDR3 has 15 residues. This chain's CDR3 is CASSEGQGAGTEAFF. CDR3 DNA: TGTGCCAGCAGTGAGGGACAGGGGGCGGGCACTGAAGCTTTCTTT.

The gene calls are TRBV5-1 and TRBJ2-3; 14 bases match TRBD2. Germline CDR1 and CDR2: SGHRS and YFSETQ. V was pared by 6 bases and J by 1 base, with 4 bases of the junction left unmatched. The CDR3 extends over 16 amino acids. The CDR3 protein is CASKLGLAGGTDTQYF. For the CDR3, the DNA is TGCGCCAGCAAACTGGGACTAGCGGGAGGCACAGATACGCAGTATTTT.

This clone occurred once. The chain couples TRBV4-1 to TRBJ2-7, with 12 positions matching TRBD2. This CDR3 spans 17 amino acids. Germline CDR1 is MGHRA and CDR2 is YSYEKL. The V gene end was trimmed by 1 base and the J gene end by 3 bases; junction bases not matched to a gene: 7. The CDR3 sequence: CASSQATSGSLDYEQYF. CDR3 nucleotide sequence: TGCGCCAGCAGCCAAGCGACTAGCGGGAGTTTGGACTACGAGCAGTACTTC.

The chain couples TRBV7-6 to TRBJ2-1; D is unclear. This CDR3 spans 16 amino acids. Germline loops: CDR1 SGHVS, CDR2 FNYEAQ. Trimming stripped 0 bases from V and 8 bases from J, with 17 bases between. The CDR3 region has the DNA TGTGCCAGCAGCTTAGCCATGGGCCCGTCGGTCCATGAGCAGTTCTTC. It codes for CASSLAMGPSVHEQFF.

The V and J genes are TRBV27 and TRBJ1-5; 9 positions match TRBD1. The CDR3 is 15 residues long. V was pared by 5 bases and J by 2 bases, with 4 bases of the junction left unmatched. Germline V gives CDR1 MNHEY, CDR2 SMNVEV (reference sequence). The CDR3 region has the DNA TGTGCCAGCAGTCCCGGGACAGGGCGCAATCAGCCCCAGCATTTT. It codes for CASSPGTGRNQPQHF.

The chain joins TRBV2 to TRBJ2-7, with 10 positions matching TRBD2. The CDR3 contains 17 residues. Germline V gene lookup returns CDR1 SNHLY and CDR2 FYNNEI. J lost 2 bases, V lost 7 bases, and 14 bases had no gene match. The CDR3 DNA sequence: TGTGCCAGCACTACGCCACAGTTACTAGCGGGGACCTACGAGCAGTACTTC. Amino acid sequence: CASTTPQLLAGTYEQYF.

The chain recombines TRBV27 with TRBJ2-7, with 13 bases aligning to TRBD2. With V trimmed by 10 bases and J by 0 bases, 9 bases remained unmatched. This CDR3 is 16 amino acids long. CDR1 is MNHEY, CDR2 SMNVEV, per germline (reference sequence). CDR3 DNA: TGTGCCACCTGGGGACTAGCGGGACGGTACTCCTACGAGCAGTACTTC. Protein product: CATWGLAGRYSYEQYF.

The chain links TRBV7-9 to TRBJ1-4, with D maybe TRBD1 (5 bases). Germline CDR1 reads SEHNR; CDR2 reads FQNEAQ (reference sequence). The CDR3 length is 15 residues. Trimming pared 0 bases from V and 7 bases from J, leaving 12 bases between. CDR3 in DNA: TGTGCCAGCAGCTTAGCTCCAGGGAGGGGTGAAAAACTGTTTTTT. Protein sequence: CASSLAPGRGEKLFF.